The entry that follows covers one T cell receptor (beta chain) sequence. What it recognizes is unknown. CDR3 and TCR beta VDJ profiling relied on a genomic DNA template. TCRdb passed the reads through MiXCR, listing each CDR3 protein once. The data contain about 210,000 distinct CDR3 sequences, roughly 57% of them seen just once; the ten biggest clones take up 25% to 30%. This sample is drawn from a study of CD8+CD57+ T cells in acquired aplastic anemia. Overall study context: Sorting CD4+ and CD8+ cells gave DNA averaging about 3.1 ug. General study findings and limits: Patients and controls shared twenty-nine CD8+ CDR3 sequences.

Per germline, CDR1 SGDLS and CDR2 YYNGEE. CDR3 size: 16 residues. Trimming cost V 4 bases and J 4 bases; bases outside gene matches: 11. This TCR derives from a human donor in good health. The sequencing input was sorted CD4+, CD8+, or CD8+CD57+ T cells (not recorded which) from PBMCs. The V and J genes are TRBV9 and TRBJ2-7, with 10 bases identical to TRBD2. The CDR3 here is CASSIRGTSASYEQYF. CDR3 DNA: TGTGCCAGCAGCATACGCGGGACTAGCGCGTCGTACGAGCAGTACTTC.